This TCR beta chain was sequenced during a study of HIV-infected patients and healthy controls. Study findings and constraints: The seeming recovery of the Gini index after therapy in HIV-infected patients vanished in size-matched data.

Whole blood was used without fractionation, so all unsorted peripheral T cells were included. Around 500 ng RNA was reverse transcribed with alpha and beta constant-region primers. Each of the alpha and beta chains got its own library through chain-specific third strand synthesis with indices. Each cDNA molecule was barcoded, and a single primer pair amplified each chain. TCRdb processed the 5' RACE reads anew with MiXCR; each CDR3 protein has one entry. The data show 18,000 or so distinct CDR3 sequences, approximately 9% seen once. Many counts were recorded for this clonotype. Its target is not known. V trimming: 0 bases; J trimming: 15 bases; junction bases outside the gene matches: 17. The CDR3 length is 16 residues. The V gene's germline CDR1 is KGHSH and CDR2 LQKENI.

This rearrangement joins TRBV18 to TRBJ2-1; 7 nucleotides agree with TRBD1. Sequencing was done on a sample of blood. This TCR was recovered from an adult in good health. CDR3 DNA: TGTGCCAGCTCACCACCGAGGAGTAAGACAGGGCCCCGCGGGTTCTTC. It translates to CASSPPRSKTGPRGFF.